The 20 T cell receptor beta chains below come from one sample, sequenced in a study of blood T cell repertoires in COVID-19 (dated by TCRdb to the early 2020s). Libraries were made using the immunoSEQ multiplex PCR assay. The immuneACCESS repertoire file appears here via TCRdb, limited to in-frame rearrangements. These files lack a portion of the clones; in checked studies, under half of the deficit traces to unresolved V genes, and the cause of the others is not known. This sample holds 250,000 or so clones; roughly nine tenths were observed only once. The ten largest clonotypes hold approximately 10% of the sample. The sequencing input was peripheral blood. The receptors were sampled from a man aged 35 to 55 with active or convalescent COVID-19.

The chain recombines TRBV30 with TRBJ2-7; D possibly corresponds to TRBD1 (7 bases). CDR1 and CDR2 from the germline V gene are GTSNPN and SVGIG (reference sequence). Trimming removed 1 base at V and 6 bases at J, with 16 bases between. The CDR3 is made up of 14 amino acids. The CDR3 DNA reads TGTGCCTGGAGTGCAGGGGGGTTTACGGGCGAGCAGTACTTC. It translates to CAWSAGGFTGEQYF.

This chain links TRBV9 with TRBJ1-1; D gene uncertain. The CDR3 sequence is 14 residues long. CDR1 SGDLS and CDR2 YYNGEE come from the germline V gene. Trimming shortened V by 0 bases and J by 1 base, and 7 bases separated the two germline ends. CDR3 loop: CASSVGHRNTEAFF. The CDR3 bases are TGTGCCAGCAGCGTAGGACACAGGAACACTGAAGCTTTCTTT.

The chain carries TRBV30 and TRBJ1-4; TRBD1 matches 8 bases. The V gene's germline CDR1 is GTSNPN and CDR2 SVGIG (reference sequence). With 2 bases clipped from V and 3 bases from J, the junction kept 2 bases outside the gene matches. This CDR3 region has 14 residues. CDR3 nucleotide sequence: TGTGCCTGGAGTCAGGGGGCGTCTAATGAAAAACTGTTTTTT. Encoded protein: CAWSQGASNEKLFF.

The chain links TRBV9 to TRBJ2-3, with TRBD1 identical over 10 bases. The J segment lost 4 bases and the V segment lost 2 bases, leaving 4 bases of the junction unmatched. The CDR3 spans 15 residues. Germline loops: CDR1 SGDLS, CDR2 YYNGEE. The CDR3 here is CASSVAGTGADTQYF. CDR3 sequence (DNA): TGTGCCAGCAGCGTGGCCGGGACAGGGGCAGATACGCAGTATTTT.

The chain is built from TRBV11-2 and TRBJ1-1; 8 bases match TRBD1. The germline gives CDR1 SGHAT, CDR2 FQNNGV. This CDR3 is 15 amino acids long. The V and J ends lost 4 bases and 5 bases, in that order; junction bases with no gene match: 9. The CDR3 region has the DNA TGTGCCAGCAGCTCCTTTGACAGGGGACGAACTGAAGCTTTCTTT. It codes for CASSSFDRGRTEAFF. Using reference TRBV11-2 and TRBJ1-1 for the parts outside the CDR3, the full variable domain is EAGVAQSPRYKIIEKRQSVAFWCNPISGHATLYWYQQILGQGPKLLIQFQNNGVVDDSQLPKDRFSAERLKGVDSTLKIQPAKLEDSAVYLCASSSFDRGRTEAFFGQGTRLTVV.

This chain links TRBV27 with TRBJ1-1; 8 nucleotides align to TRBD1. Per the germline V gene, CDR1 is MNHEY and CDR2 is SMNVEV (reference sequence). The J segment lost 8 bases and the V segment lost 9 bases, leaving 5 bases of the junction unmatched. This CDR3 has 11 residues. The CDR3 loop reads CASWTGIEAFF. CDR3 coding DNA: TGTGCCAGTTGGACAGGGATCGAAGCTTTCTTT.

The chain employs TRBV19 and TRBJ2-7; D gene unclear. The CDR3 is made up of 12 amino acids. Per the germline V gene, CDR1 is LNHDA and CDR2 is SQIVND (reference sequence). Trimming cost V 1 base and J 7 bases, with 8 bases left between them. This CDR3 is CASSIAEREQYF. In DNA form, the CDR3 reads TGTGCCAGTAGTATAGCCGAGAGGGAGCAGTACTTC.

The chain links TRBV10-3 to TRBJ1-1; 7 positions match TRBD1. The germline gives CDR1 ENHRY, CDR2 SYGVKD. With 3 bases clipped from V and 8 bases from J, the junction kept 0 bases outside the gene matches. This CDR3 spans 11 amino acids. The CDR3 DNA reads TGTGCCATCAGTGAACAGGGGGAAGCTTTCTTT. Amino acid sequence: CAISEQGEAFF.

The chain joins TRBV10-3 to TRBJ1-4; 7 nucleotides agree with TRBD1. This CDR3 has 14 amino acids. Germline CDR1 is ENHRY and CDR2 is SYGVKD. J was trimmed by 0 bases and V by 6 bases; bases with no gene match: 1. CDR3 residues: CAIRGTATNEKLFF. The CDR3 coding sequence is TGTGCCATCAGGGGGACAGCAACTAATGAAAAACTGTTTTTT.

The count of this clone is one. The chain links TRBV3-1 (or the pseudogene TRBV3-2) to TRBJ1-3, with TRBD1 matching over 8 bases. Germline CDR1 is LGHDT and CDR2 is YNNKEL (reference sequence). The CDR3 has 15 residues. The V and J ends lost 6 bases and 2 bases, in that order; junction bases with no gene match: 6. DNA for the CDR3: TGTGCCAGCAGACTTACGACAGGGGCTGGAAACACCATATATTTT. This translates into CASRLTTGAGNTIYF.

CDR3 in DNA: TGTGCCACCAGTGATTTTAGCAGGGGGTCCTACGAGCAGTACTTC. Its translation: CATSDFSRGSYEQYF. This rearrangement joins TRBV24-1 to TRBJ2-7; 7 bases are a match to TRBD1. Germline V gene lookup returns CDR1 KGHDR and CDR2 SFDVKD. J was trimmed by 1 base and V by 1 base; bases with no gene match: 3. This CDR3 has 15 residues.

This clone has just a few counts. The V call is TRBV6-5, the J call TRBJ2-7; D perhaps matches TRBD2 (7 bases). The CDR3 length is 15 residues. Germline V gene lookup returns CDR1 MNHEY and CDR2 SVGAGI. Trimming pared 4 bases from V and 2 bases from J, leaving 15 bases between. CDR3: CASSFLGGPPYEQYF. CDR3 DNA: TGTGCCAGCAGTTTCCTGGGGGGGCCTCCCTACGAGCAGTACTTC.

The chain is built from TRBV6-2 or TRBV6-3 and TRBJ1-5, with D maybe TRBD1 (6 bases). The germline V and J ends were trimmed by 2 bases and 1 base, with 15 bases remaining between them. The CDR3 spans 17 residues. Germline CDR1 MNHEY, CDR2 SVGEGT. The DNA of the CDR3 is TGTGCCAGCAGTTACGAAACAGGGAAGGGGAGCAATCAGCCCCAGCATTTT. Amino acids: CASSYETGKGSNQPQHF.

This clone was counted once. The CDR3 protein is CATLLLAGGPNTGELFF. The CDR3 DNA reads TGTGCCACCCTTTTACTAGCGGGGGGACCGAACACCGGGGAGCTGTTTTTT. The rearrangement joins TRBV28 to TRBJ2-2, with TRBD2 matching over 12 bases. The V segment lost 10 bases and the J segment 0 bases; nucleotides outside the gene matches: 9. The CDR3 has 17 residues. CDR1 and CDR2 (germline): MDHEN, SYDVKM. Complete variable domain (other parts from reference TRBV28 and TRBJ2-2): DVKVTQSSRYLVKRTGEKVFLECVQDMDHENMFWYRQDPGLGLRLIYFSYDVKMKEKGDIPEGYSVSREKKERFSLILESASTNQTSMYLCATLLLAGGPNTGELFFGEGSRLTVL.

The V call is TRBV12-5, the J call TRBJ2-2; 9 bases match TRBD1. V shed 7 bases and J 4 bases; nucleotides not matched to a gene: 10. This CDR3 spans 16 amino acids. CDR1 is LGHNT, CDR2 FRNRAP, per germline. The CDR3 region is CASADTGGGLTGELFF. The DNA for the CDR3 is TGTGCTAGTGCCGATACAGGGGGCGGTCTCACCGGGGAGCTGTTTTTT.

CDR3: CASRRGTTQGEQYF. The CDR3 nucleotides read TGTGCCAGCAGGAGAGGGACTACTCAAGGCGAGCAGTACTTC. The gene calls are TRBV6-5 and TRBJ2-7; 7 nucleotides line up with TRBD2. This CDR3 contains 14 residues. J lost 6 bases, V lost 6 bases, and 11 bases had no gene match. Germline CDR1 and CDR2: MNHEY and SVGAGI.

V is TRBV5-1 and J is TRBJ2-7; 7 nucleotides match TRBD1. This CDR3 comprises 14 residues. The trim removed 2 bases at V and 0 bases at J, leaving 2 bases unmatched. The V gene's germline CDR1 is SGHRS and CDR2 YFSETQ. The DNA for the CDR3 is TGCGCCAGCAGCTTCGACAGGGTCTCCTACGAGCAGTACTTC. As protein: CASSFDRVSYEQYF.

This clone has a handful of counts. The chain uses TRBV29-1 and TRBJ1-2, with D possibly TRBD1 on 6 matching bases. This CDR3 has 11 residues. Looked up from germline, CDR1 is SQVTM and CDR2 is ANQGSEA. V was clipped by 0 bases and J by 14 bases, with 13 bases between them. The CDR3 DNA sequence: TGCAGCGTTGAAGATCAGGGGACAAGTACCTTC. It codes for CSVEDQGTSTF.

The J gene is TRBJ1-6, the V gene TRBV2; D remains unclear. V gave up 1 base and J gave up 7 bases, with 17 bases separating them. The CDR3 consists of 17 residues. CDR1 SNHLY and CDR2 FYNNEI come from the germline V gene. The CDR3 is CASSEEFRRAQNSPLHF. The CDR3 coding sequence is TGTGCCAGCAGTGAAGAGTTTCGGAGGGCCCAGAATTCACCCCTCCACTTT. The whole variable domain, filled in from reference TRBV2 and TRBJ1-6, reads EPEVTQTPSHQVTQMGQEVILRCVPISNHLYFYWYRQILGQKVEFLVSFYNNEISEKSEIFDDQFSVERPDGSNFTLKIRSTKLEDSAMYFCASSEEFRRAQNSPLHFGNGTRLTVT.

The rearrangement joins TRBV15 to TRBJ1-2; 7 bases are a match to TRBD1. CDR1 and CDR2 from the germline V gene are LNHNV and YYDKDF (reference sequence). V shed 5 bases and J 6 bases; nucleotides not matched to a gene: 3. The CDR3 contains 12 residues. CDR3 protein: CATSFDRDGYTF. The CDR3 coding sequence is TGTGCCACCAGCTTTGACAGGGATGGCTACACCTTC.